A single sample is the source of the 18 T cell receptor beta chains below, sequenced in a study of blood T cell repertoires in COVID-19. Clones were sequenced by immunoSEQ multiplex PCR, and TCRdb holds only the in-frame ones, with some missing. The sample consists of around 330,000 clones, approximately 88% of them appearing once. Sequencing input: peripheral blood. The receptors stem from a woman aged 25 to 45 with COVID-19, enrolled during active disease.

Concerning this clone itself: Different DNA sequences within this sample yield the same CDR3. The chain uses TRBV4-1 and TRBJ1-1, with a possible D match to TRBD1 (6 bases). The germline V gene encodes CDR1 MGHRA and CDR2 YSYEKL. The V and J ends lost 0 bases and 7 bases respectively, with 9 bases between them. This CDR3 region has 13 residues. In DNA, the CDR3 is TGCGCCAGCAGCCAAGAGGGCAGGGGTGAAGCTTTCTTT. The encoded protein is CASSQEGRGEAFF.

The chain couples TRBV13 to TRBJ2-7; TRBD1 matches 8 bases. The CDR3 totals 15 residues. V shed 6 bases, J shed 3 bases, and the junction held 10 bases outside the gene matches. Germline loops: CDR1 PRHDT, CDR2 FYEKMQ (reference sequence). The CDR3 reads CASSSTGTGRYEQYF. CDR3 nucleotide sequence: TGTGCCAGCAGTTCAACAGGGACAGGACGCTACGAGCAGTACTTC.

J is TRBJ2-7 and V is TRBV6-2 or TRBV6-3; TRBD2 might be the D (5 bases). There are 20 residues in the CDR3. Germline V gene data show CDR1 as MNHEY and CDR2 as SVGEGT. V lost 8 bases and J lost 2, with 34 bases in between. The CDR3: CASRLEKRLFATQKPYEQYF. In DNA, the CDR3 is TGTGCCAGCCGCCTTGAAAAACGACTATTCGCTACCCAAAAGCCCTACGAGCAGTACTTC.

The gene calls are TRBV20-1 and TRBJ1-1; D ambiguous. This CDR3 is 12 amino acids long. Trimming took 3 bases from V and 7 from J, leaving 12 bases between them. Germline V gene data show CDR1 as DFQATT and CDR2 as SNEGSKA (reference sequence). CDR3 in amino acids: CSASRRENEAFF. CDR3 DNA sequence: TGCAGTGCTAGTCGAAGGGAGAATGAAGCTTTCTTT.

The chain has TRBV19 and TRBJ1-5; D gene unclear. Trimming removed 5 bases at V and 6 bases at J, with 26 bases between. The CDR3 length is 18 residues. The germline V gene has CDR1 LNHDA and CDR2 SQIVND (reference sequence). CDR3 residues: CASSSDTGFRSNGQPQHF. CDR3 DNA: TGTGCCAGTAGTTCCGATACCGGGTTTCGTAGCAATGGTCAGCCCCAGCATTTT.

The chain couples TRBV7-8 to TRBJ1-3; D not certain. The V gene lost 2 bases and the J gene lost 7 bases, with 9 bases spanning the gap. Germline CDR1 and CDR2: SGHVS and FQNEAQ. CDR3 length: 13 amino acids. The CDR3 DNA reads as TGTGCCAGCAGCTTATCCGGGAGGAACACCATATATTTT. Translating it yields CASSLSGRNTIYF.

For the CDR3, the DNA is TGTGCCAGCAGCGTCACAGGGAATTATGGCTACACCTTC. Residues: CASSVTGNYGYTF. The V gene is TRBV5-4, the J gene TRBJ1-2; tentative D call: TRBD1 (6 bases). Germline assignment: CDR1 SGHNT and CDR2 YYREEE (reference sequence). V lost 4 bases, J lost 5 bases, and 12 bases lay in between. The CDR3 extends over 13 amino acids.

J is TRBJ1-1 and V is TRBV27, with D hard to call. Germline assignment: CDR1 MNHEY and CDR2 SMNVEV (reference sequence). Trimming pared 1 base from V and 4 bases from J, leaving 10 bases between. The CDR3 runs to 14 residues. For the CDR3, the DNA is TGTGCCAGCAGTTTATTTTCGGGGAGCACTGAAGCTTTCTTT. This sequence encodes CASSLFSGSTEAFF.

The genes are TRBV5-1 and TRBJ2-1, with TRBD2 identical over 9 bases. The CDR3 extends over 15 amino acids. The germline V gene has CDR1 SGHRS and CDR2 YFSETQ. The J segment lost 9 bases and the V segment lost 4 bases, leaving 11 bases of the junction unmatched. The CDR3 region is CASSDPGTSFGEQFF. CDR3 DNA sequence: TGCGCCAGCAGCGACCCCGGGACTAGCTTCGGTGAGCAGTTCTTC.

The CDR3 is CASSRGRQGNYTF. Written as DNA, the CDR3 is TGTGCCAGCAGTCGGGGCAGACAGGGGAACTACACCTTC. The J gene is TRBJ1-2, the V gene TRBV6-5; 8 nucleotides line up with TRBD1. CDR1 is MNHEY and CDR2 is SVGAGI in the germline V gene. V was pared by 5 bases and J by 10 bases, with 9 bases of the junction left unmatched. This CDR3 has 13 amino acids.

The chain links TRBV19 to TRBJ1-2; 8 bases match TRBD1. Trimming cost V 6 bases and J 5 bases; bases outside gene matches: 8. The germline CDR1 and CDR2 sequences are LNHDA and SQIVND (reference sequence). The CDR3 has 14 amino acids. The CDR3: CASSSGTGFYGYTF. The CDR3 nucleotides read TGTGCCAGTAGCTCCGGGACAGGTTTTTATGGCTACACCTTC.

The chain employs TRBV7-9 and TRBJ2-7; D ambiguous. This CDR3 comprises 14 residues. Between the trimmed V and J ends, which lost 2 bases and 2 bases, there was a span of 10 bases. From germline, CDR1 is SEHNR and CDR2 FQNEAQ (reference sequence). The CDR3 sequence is CASSLSGNAYEQYF. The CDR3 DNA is TGTGCCAGCAGCTTATCGGGTAACGCCTACGAGCAGTACTTC.

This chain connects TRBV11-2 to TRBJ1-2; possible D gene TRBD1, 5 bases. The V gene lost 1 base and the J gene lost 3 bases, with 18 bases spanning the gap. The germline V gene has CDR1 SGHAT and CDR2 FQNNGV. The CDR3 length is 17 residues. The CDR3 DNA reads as TGTGCCAGCAGCTTAGCCCAGGGTCGAAACCTCGACTATGGCTACACCTTC. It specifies CASSLAQGRNLDYGYTF. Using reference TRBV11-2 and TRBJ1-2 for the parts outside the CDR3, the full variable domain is EAGVAQSPRYKIIEKRQSVAFWCNPISGHATLYWYQQILGQGPKLLIQFQNNGVVDDSQLPKDRFSAERLKGVDSTLKIQPAKLEDSAVYLCASSLAQGRNLDYGYTFGSGTRLTVV.

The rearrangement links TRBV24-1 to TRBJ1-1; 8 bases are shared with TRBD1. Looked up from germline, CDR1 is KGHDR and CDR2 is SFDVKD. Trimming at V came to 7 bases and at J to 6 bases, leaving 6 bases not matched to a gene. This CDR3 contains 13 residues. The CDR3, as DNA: TGTGCCACCAGAAGGTCAGGGGGCTCTGAAGCTTTCTTT. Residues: CATRRSGGSEAFF.

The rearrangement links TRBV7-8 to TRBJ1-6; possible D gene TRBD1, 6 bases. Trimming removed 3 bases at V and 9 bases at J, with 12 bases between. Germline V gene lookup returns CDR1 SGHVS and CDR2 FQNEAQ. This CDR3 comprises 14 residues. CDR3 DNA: TGTGCCAGCAGCTTTTCAGGGGCCGGTTCACCCCTCCACTTT. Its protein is CASSFSGAGSPLHF.

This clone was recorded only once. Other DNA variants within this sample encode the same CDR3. Here the CDR3 reads CASSYSTGGHGYTF. As DNA, the CDR3 is TGTGCCAGCAGTTACTCTACCGGAGGTCATGGCTACACCTTC. The V and J genes are TRBV6-2 or TRBV6-3 and TRBJ1-2; D gene unclear. Trimming took off 0 bases at V and 6 bases at J, with 11 bases between the two ends. CDR3 length: 14 amino acids. Germline CDR1 MNHEY, CDR2 SVGEGT.

CDR3 residues: CASSPRGRRENQPQHF. In DNA, the CDR3 is TGTGCCAGCAGTCCCCGGGGAAGGAGGGAGAATCAGCCCCAGCATTTT. The rearrangement links TRBV27 to TRBJ1-5; D remains unclear. The CDR3 covers 16 residues. Germline values: CDR1 MNHEY, CDR2 SMNVEV (reference sequence). Trimming took off 5 bases at V and 4 bases at J, with 18 bases between the two ends.

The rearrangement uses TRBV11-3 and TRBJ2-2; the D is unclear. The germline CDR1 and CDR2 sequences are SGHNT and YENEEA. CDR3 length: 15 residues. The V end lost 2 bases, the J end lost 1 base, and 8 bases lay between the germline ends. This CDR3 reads CASSLNRLNTGELFF. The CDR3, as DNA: TGTGCCAGCAGCTTAAACAGATTGAACACCGGGGAGCTGTTTTTT.